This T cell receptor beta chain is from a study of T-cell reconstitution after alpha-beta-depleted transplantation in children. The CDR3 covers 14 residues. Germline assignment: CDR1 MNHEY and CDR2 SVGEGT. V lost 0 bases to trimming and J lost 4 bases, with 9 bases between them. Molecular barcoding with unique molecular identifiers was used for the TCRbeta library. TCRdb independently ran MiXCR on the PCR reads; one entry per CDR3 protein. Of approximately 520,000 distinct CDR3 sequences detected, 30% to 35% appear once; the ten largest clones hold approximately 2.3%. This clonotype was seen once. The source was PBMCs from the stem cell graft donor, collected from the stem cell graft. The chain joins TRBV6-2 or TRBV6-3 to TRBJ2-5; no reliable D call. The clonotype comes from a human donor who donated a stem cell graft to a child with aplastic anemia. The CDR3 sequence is CASSYSSAVETQYF. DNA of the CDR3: TGTGCCAGCAGTTACTCCTCGGCGGTAGAGACCCAGTACTTC.